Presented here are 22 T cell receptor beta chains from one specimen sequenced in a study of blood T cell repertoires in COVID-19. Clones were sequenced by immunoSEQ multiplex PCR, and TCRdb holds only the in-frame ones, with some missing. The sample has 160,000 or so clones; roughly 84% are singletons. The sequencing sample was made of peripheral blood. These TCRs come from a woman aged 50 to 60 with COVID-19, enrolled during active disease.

CDR3 nucleotide sequence: TGTGCCAGCTCACCACAGGGGAATAATTCACCCCTCCACTTT. Its translation: CASSPQGNNSPLHF. V is TRBV18 and J is TRBJ1-6; maybe TRBD1 (5 bases). This CDR3 comprises 14 residues. V lost 1 base and J lost 5, with 6 bases in between. Per the germline V gene, CDR1 is KGHSH and CDR2 is LQKENI.

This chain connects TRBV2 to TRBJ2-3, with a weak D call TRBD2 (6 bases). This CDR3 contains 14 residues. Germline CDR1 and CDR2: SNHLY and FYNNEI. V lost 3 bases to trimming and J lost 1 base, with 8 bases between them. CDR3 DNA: TGTGCCAGCAGTGAGCGGGACCGCACAGATACGCAGTATTTT. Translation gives CASSERDRTDTQYF.

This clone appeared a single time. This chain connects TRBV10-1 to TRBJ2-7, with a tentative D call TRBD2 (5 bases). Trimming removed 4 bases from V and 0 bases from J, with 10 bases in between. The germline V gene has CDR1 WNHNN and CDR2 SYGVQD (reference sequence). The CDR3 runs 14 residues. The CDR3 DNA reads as TGCGCCAGCAGTGGGACTGCGAGCTCCTACGAGCAGTACTTC. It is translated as CASSGTASSYEQYF.

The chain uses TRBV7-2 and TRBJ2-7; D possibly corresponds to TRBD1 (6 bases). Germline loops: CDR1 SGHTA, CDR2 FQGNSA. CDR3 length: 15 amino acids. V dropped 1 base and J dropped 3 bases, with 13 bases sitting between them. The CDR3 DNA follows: TGTGCCAGCAGCTTAGAGCAGGGGTCCTTCTACGAGCAGTACTTC. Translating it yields CASSLEQGSFYEQYF.

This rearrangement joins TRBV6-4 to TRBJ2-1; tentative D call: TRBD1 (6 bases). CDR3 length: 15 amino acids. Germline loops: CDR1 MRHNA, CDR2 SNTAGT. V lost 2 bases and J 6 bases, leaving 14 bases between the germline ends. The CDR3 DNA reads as TGTGCCAGCAGTGACCCTAGGACAGAATCCAATGAGCAGTTCTTC. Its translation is CASSDPRTESNEQFF.

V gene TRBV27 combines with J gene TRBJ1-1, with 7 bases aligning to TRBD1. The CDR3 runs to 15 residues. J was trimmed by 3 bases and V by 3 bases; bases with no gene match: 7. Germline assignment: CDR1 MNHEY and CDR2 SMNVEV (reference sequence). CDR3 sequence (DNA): TGTGCCAGCAGTTTCGCCGACAGGGTCCACACTGAAGCTTTCTTT. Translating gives CASSFADRVHTEAFF.

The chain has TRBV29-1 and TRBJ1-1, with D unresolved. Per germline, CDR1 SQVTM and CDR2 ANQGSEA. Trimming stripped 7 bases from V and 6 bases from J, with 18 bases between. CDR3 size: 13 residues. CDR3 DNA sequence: TGCAGCGCCCGGGAGTTGGGCATGGCTGAAGCTTTCTTT. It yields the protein CSARELGMAEAFF.

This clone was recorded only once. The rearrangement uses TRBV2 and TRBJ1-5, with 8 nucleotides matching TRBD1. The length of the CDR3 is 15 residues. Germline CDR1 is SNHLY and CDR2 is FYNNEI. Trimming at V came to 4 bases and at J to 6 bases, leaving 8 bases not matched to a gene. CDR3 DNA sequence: TGTGCCAGCAGTGCGGGCAGGGGGCAGGTTCAGCCCCAGCATTTT. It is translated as CASSAGRGQVQPQHF.

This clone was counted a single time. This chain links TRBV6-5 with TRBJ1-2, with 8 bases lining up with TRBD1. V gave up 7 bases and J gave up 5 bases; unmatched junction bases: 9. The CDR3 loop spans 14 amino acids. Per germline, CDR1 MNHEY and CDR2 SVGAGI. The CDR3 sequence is CASIMDRELYGYTF. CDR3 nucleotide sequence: TGTGCCAGCATCATGGACAGGGAACTATATGGCTACACCTTC.

The CDR3 reads CAWSVEPLETQYF. In DNA form, the CDR3 reads TGTGCCTGGAGTGTAGAGCCCCTAGAGACCCAGTACTTC. This chain joins TRBV30 and TRBJ2-5; D remains unclear. Germline V gives CDR1 GTSNPN, CDR2 SVGIG (reference sequence). The germline V and J ends were trimmed by 0 bases and 4 bases, with 9 bases remaining between them. The CDR3 length is 13 residues.

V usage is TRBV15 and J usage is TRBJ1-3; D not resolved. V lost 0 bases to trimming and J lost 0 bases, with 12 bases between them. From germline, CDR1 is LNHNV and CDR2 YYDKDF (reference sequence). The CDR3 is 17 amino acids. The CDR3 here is CATSRDSFPSSGNTIYF. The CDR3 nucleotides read TGTGCCACCAGCAGAGATTCATTCCCCAGCTCTGGAAACACCATATATTTT.

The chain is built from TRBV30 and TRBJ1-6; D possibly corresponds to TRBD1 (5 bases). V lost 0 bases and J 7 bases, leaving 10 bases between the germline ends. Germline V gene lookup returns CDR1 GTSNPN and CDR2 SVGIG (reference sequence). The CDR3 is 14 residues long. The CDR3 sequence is CAWSVGRGNSPLHF. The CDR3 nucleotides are TGTGCCTGGAGTGTGGGTAGGGGAAATTCACCCCTCCACTTT.

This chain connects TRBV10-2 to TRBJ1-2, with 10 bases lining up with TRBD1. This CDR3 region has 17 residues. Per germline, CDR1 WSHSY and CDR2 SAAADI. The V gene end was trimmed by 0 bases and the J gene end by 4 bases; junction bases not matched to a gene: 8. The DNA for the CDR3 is TGCGCCAGCAGTGAGTCGAGGACAGGGGGGGGAGTCTATGGCTACACCTTC. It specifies CASSESRTGGGVYGYTF.

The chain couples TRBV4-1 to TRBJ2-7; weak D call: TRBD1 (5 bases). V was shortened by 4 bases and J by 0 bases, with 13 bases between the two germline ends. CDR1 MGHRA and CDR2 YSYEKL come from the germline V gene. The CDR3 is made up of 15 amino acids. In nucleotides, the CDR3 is TGCGCCAGCAGCCTAGGCTGGACAAGCTCCTACGAGCAGTACTTC. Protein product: CASSLGWTSSYEQYF.

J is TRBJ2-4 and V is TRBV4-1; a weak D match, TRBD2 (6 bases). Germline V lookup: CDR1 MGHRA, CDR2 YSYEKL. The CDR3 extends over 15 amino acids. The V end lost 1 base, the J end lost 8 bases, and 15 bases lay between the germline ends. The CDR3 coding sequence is TGCGCCAGCAGCCAAGTTGATGGAGGGAGGTACATTCAGTACTTC. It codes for CASSQVDGGRYIQYF.

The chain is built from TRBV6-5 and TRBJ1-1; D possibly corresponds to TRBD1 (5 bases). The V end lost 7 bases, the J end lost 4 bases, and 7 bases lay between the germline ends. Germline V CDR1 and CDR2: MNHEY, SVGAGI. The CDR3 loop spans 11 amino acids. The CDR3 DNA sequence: TGTGCCAGCAATGGGGCCACTGAAGCTTTCTTT. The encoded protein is CASNGATEAFF.

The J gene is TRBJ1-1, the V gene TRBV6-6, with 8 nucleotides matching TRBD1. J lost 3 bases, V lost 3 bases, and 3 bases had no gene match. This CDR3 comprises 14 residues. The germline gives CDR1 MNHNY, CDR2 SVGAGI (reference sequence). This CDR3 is CASSYTGGDTEAFF. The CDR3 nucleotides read TGTGCCAGCAGTTATACAGGGGGGGACACTGAAGCTTTCTTT.

The DNA for the CDR3 is TGCGCCAGCAGCCGTCCCGGGACAAATGGCTACACCTTC. This sequence encodes CASSRPGTNGYTF. The genes are TRBV4-1 and TRBJ1-2; a weak D match, TRBD1 (6 bases). Germline V CDR1 and CDR2: MGHRA, YSYEKL. This CDR3 has 13 residues. V was clipped by 4 bases and J by 6 bases, with 12 bases between them.

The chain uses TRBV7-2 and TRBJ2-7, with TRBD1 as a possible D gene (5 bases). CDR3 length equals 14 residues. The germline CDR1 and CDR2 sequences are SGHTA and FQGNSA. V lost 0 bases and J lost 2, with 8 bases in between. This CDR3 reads CASSLASGPYEQYF. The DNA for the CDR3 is TGTGCCAGCAGCTTAGCCTCAGGGCCCTACGAGCAGTACTTC. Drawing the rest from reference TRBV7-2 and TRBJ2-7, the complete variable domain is GAGVSQSPSNKVTEKGKDVELRCDPISGHTALYWYRQSLGQGLEFLIYFQGNSAPDKSGLPSDRFSAERTGGSVSTLTIQRTQQEDSAVYLCASSLASGPYEQYFGPGTRLTVT.

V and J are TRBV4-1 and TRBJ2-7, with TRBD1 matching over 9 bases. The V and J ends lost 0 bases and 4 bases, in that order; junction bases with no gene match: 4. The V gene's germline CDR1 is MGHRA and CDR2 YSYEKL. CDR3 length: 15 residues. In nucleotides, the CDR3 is TGCGCCAGCAGCCAAGATAGGACAGGGGCTTACGAGCAGTACTTC. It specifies CASSQDRTGAYEQYF.

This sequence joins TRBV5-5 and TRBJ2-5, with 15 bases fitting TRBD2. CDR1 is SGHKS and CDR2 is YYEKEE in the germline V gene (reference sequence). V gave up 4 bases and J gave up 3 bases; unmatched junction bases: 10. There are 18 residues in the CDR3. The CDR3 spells CASSPGLAGGRVEETQYF. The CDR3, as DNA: TGTGCCAGCAGCCCAGGACTAGCGGGGGGGCGGGTTGAAGAGACCCAGTACTTC.

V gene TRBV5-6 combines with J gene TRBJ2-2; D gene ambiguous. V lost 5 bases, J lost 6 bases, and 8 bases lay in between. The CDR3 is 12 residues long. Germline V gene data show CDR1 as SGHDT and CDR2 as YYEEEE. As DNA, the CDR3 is TGTGCCAGCAGTTCCCCTTCCGGGGAGCTGTTTTTT. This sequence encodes CASSSPSGELFF.